A selection of T cell receptor beta chains follows, all from one sample in a study of T cell responses to AZD1222 COVID-19 vaccine. Only in-frame clones appear in the TCRdb table, and some are missing; sequencing was by immunoSEQ multiplex PCR. This table holds approximately 120,000 clones, more than 85% found once. The sequenced sample was peripheral blood, obtained on day 0 of AZD1222 vaccination. All receptors come from an adult in good health. Each CDR3 is given with its conserved first and last residue. D genes are given only for firm matches. Where a row states a size, it is once, few, many or the class of an expanded clone; other rows omit it.

. | 21 | TRBJ1-6 | TRBV27 | TRBD1 | CASSLSTQDRPAGLNNSPLHF | TGTGCCAGCAGTTTATCGACCCAGGACAGGCCAGCGGGACTAAATAATTCACCCCTCCACTTT
. | 15 | TRBJ1-1 | TRBV25-1 | . | CASSEEGRKNTEAFF | TGTGCCAGCAGTGAAGAAGGGCGAAAGAACACTGAAGCTTTCTTT
. | 16 | TRBJ2-1 | TRBV7-6 | . | CASSLVGSGGYNEQFF | TGTGCCAGCAGCTTAGTGGGGTCCGGTGGCTACAATGAGCAGTTCTTC
. | 15 | TRBJ2-5 | TRBV4-1 | TRBD1 | CASSQGTGGGETQYF | TGCGCCAGCAGCCAAGGGACAGGGGGCGGTGAGACCCAGTACTTC
. | 15 | TRBJ2-2 | TRBV5-1 | TRBD1 | CASSQQGAETGELFF | TGCGCCAGCAGTCAACAGGGGGCTGAGACCGGGGAGCTGTTTTTT
. | 14 | TRBJ1-3 | TRBV2 | . | CASNGQTSGNTIYF | TGTGCCAGCAACGGACAGACTTCTGGAAACACCATATATTTT
. | 13 | TRBJ2-7 | TRBV5-1 | . | CASSFWTDYEQYF | TGCGCCAGCAGCTTTTGGACAGACTACGAGCAGTACTTC
few | 15 | TRBJ1-6 | TRBV2 | . | CASSQQGGLNSPLHF | TGTGCCAGCAGCCAACAAGGGGGTTTGAATTCACCCCTCCACTTT
. | 17 | TRBJ1-3 | TRBV18 | TRBD1 | CASSSRTGQSSGNTIYF | TGTGCCAGCTCATCAAGGACAGGGCAGAGCTCTGGAAACACCATATATTTT
. | 16 | TRBJ1-4 | TRBV14 | . | CASSRIGQTVNEKLFF | TGTGCCAGCAGCCGCATCGGACAGACCGTTAATGAAAAACTGTTTTTT
. | 17 | TRBJ1-5 | TRBV19 | TRBD1 | CASSIRKDRGSNQPQHF | TGTGCCAGTAGTATAAGGAAAGACAGGGGAAGCAATCAGCCCCAGCATTTT
. | 14 | TRBJ2-1 | TRBV7-9 | . | CASSPASSYNEQFF | TGTGCCAGCAGCCCGGCTAGCTCCTACAATGAGCAGTTCTTC
. | 15 | TRBJ1-5 | TRBV27 | TRBD1 | CASSWSGTGFQPQHF | TGTGCCAGCAGTTGGTCAGGGACAGGGTTTCAGCCCCAGCATTTT
. | 12 | TRBJ1-2 | TRBV6-2/TRBV6-3 | . | CASSYPSDGYTF | TGTGCCAGCAGTTACCCCAGCGATGGCTACACCTTC
once | 15 | TRBJ2-5 | TRBV15 | . | CATSRNSQGGETQYF | TGTGCCACCAGCCGAAACTCCCAGGGGGGGGAGACCCAGTACTTC
once | 15 | TRBJ1-3 | TRBV19 | . | CASSTQGYSGNTIYF | TGTGCCAGTAGTACTCAGGGGTACTCTGGAAACACCATATATTTT
. | 13 | TRBJ1-1 | TRBV5-1 | . | CASSLMGNTEAFF | TGCGCCAGCAGCTTGATGGGGAACACTGAAGCTTTCTTT
. | 17 | TRBJ1-4 | TRBV7-8 | . | CASSFRPPRGQGEKLFF | TGTGCCAGCAGCTTTAGACCTCCCCGGGGCCAGGGGGAAAAACTGTTTTTT
. | 15 | TRBJ2-7 | TRBV5-4 | TRBD2 | CASSPTGTSGGKQYF | TGTGCCAGCAGCCCCACCGGGACTAGCGGGGGAAAGCAGTACTTC
once | 16 | TRBJ1-1 | TRBV9 | . | CASSVDAGAMNTEAFF | TGTGCCAGCAGCGTAGACGCCGGTGCAATGAACACTGAAGCTTTCTTT
. | 15 | TRBJ1-4 | TRBV5-6 | . | CASSFKAGVGEKLFF | TGTGCCAGCAGCTTCAAAGCAGGGGTAGGAGAAAAACTGTTTTTT
. | 13 | TRBJ1-2 | TRBV25-1 | . | CASNGPFGYGYTF | TGTGCCAGCAACGGACCCTTTGGGTATGGCTACACCTTC
. | 15 | TRBJ1-6 | TRBV9 | TRBD1 | CASSAGTGPNSPLHF | TGTGCCAGCAGCGCGGGGACAGGCCCTAATTCACCCCTCCACTTT
. | 11 | TRBJ1-1 | TRBV20-1 | . | CSATKNTEAFF | TGCAGTGCGACCAAAAACACTGAAGCTTTCTTT
. | 16 | TRBJ1-5 | TRBV4-2 | TRBD1 | CASSQDLFGTVQPQHF | TGTGCCAGCAGCCAAGACCTATTTGGGACAGTTCAGCCCCAGCATTTT
. | 15 | TRBJ2-7 | TRBV4-2 | TRBD2 | CASSPVSGASYEQYF | TGTGCCAGCAGCCCGGTTAGCGGGGCTTCCTACGAGCAGTACTTC
. | 16 | TRBJ1-2 | TRBV12-2 | . | CASRLATPGTDIGYTF | TGTGCAAGTCGCTTAGCCACCCCCGGGACGGACATAGGCTACACCTTC
. | 15 | TRBJ1-5 | TRBV27 | . | CASSLSIRGSSPQHF | TGTGCCAGCAGTTTATCAATCCGGGGTTCATCGCCCCAGCATTTT
. | 16 | TRBJ1-1 | TRBV5-5 | . | CASSLDSRGGGTEAFF | TGTGCCAGCAGCTTGGACTCTCGGGGAGGCGGGACTGAAGCTTTCTTT
. | 15 | TRBJ2-7 | TRBV6-5 | . | CASSYSKGTFYEQYF | TGTGCCAGCAGTTACTCGAAGGGGACCTTCTACGAGCAGTACTTC
. | 15 | TRBJ1-3 | TRBV3-1/TRBV3-2 | . | CASSQVGGSGNTIYF | TGTGCCAGCAGCCAAGTAGGCGGAAGTGGAAACACCATATATTTT
. | 11 | TRBJ2-7 | TRBV28 | . | CASSPGSEQYF | TGTGCCAGCAGTCCCGGGAGCGAGCAGTACTTC
. | 16 | TRBJ1-5 | TRBV6-5 | . | CASSYSSTQLNQPQHF | TGTGCCAGCAGTTACTCCTCGACACAGCTCAATCAGCCCCAGCATTTT
. | 13 | TRBJ1-1 | TRBV6-2/TRBV6-3 | . | CASSYAGWTEAFF | TGTGCCAGCAGTTATGCAGGGTGGACTGAAGCTTTCTTT
few | 19 | TRBJ2-7 | TRBV18 | TRBD2 | CASSPLTGTSGPLAYEQYF | TGTGCCAGCTCACCACTTACCGGGACTAGCGGGCCCCTTGCCTACGAGCAGTACTTC
. | 12 | TRBJ2-2 | TRBV7-3 | . | CASSFRAGELFF | TGTGCCAGCAGCTTTAGGGCCGGGGAGCTGTTTTTT
. | 14 | TRBJ1-1 | TRBV7-2 | . | CASSLARVSTEAFF | TGTGCCAGCAGCTTAGCGAGGGTTTCCACTGAAGCTTTCTTT
few | 14 | TRBJ2-7 | TRBV3-1/TRBV3-2 | TRBD1 | CASSPQGALREQYF | TGTGCCAGCAGCCCACAGGGGGCTTTGCGTGAGCAGTACTTC
. | 12 | TRBJ2-7 | TRBV6-5 | TRBD2 | CASSYVGGQQYF | TGTGCCAGCAGTTATGTGGGAGGGCAGCAGTACTTC
once | 11 | TRBJ2-5 | TRBV12-2 | . | CASRPRGTQYF | TGTGCAAGTCGCCCACGGGGGACCCAGTACTTC
. | 16 | TRBJ1-4 | TRBV5-1 | TRBD1 | CASSLVPGQGNEKLFF | TGCGCCAGCAGCTTAGTTCCGGGACAGGGAAATGAAAAACTGTTTTTT
. | 12 | TRBJ1-6 | TRBV7-9 | . | CASSLAGRPLHF | TGTGCCAGCAGCTTAGCGGGTCGACCCCTCCACTTT
. | 14 | TRBJ2-7 | TRBV6-5 | . | CASILGQGGYEQYF | .
. | 15 | TRBJ1-2 | TRBV15 | . | CATSRGGWGDYGYTF | TGTGCCACCAGCCGAGGGGGTTGGGGAGACTATGGCTACACCTTC
. | 17 | TRBJ1-5 | TRBV7-8 | TRBD1 | CASNSLEFGTEGQPQHF | TGTGCCAGCAACAGCTTAGAGTTCGGGACAGAAGGTCAGCCCCAGCATTTT
. | 16 | TRBJ2-5 | TRBV4-2 | TRBD2 | CASSPLAGGPGETQYF | TGTGCCAGCAGCCCCTTAGCGGGGGGGCCGGGGGAGACCCAGTACTTC
. | 12 | TRBJ2-7 | TRBV28 | TRBD2 | CASRGGSYEQYF | TGTGCCAGCAGGGGAGGGAGCTACGAGCAGTACTTC
. | 16 | TRBJ2-2 | TRBV19 | TRBD2 | CASHRGRGANTGELFF | TGTGCCAGTCATCGTGGGCGGGGGGCGAACACCGGGGAGCTGTTTTTT